These 29 T cell receptor beta chains came from one sample sequenced in a study of human T cells and chemical hapten exposure. TCRdb re-analysed the RACE reads in MiXCR, keeping a single row per CDR3 protein. This sample carries roughly 200,000 distinct CDR3 sequences, under 30% of them seen once, and the ten largest clones take 2% to 2.5%. Time point here: patch test 3, about 24 weeks after DPC sensitization. The treatment was: therapeutic diphenylcyclopropenone sensitization with weekly scalp DPC. The sequencing used whole blood, collected in connection with sensitization to the hapten diphenylcyclopropenone (DPC). These receptors were obtained from a woman aged 35 to 49 with alopecia areata. Some clones in this sample may be carry-over from other donors' samples.

The gene calls are TRBV27 and TRBJ1-2; D not certain. The V gene's germline CDR1 is MNHEY and CDR2 SMNVEV (reference sequence). This CDR3 region has 12 residues. The germline V and J ends were trimmed by 2 bases and 6 bases, with 7 bases remaining between them. The CDR3 sequence is CASSLTGNGYTF. The CDR3 region has the DNA TGTGCCAGCAGTTTAACGGGAAATGGCTACACCTTC.

This clonotype was picked up a small number of times. The rearrangement links TRBV4-3 to TRBJ1-1; possible D gene TRBD1, 5 bases. The V gene lost 6 bases and the J gene lost 1 base, with 18 bases spanning the gap. CDR3 length: 16 residues. Germline assignment: CDR1 LGHNA and CDR2 YSLEER. The chain's CDR3 is CASSGGDGPWNTEAFF. CDR3 nucleotides: TGCGCCAGCAGTGGGGGGGACGGTCCATGGAACACTGAAGCTTTCTTT.

There are a few counts of this clonotype. The rearrangement joins TRBV10-3 to TRBJ2-7, with D perhaps matching TRBD2 (5 bases). This CDR3 has 11 amino acids. Trimming removed 11 bases at V and 5 bases at J, with 13 bases between. CDR1 and CDR2 (germline): ENHRY, SYGVKD. The CDR3 protein is CASERGHEQYF. Written as DNA, the CDR3 is TGTGCCTCTGAACGAGGGCACGAGCAGTACTTC.

The V and J genes are TRBV28 and TRBJ1-5; D is ambiguous. Germline CDR1 reads MDHEN; CDR2 reads SYDVKM. This CDR3 contains 12 residues. Between the trimmed V and J ends, which lost 4 bases and 6 bases, there was a span of 7 bases. CDR3 sequence: CASSSSGQPQHF. The CDR3 nucleotides are TGTGCCAGCAGTTCGTCAGGTCAGCCCCAGCATTTT.

The CDR3 DNA reads TGCAGCGTTGAACACAGCACAGATACGCAGTATTTT. Translating it yields CSVEHSTDTQYF. J is TRBJ2-3 and V is TRBV29-1; D gene uncertain. This CDR3 is built from 12 residues. V lost 2 bases and J 0 bases, leaving 3 bases between the germline ends. Germline assignment: CDR1 SQVTM and CDR2 ANQGSEA.

This sequence joins TRBV20-1 and TRBJ2-7; unclear D gene. CDR1 is DFQATT, CDR2 SNEGSKA, per germline (reference sequence). V shed 1 base and J shed 0 bases, with 7 bases lying between them. The CDR3 has 13 amino acids. The CDR3 region has the DNA TGCAGTGCTAGAGTTTTAGACTCCTACGAGCAGTACTTC. Protein product: CSARVLDSYEQYF.

The chain links TRBV20-1 to TRBJ1-5; D ambiguous. The CDR3 runs to 13 residues. V was trimmed by 3 bases and J by 3 bases, leaving 9 bases between them. From germline, CDR1 is DFQATT and CDR2 SNEGSKA (reference sequence). The CDR3 here is CSARTGINQPQHF. CDR3 DNA: TGCAGTGCTAGGACGGGGATCAATCAGCCCCAGCATTTT.

The chain recombines TRBV6-5 with TRBJ2-7; 7 bases are shared with TRBD1. Looked up from germline, CDR1 is MNHEY and CDR2 is SVGAGI. V gave up 6 bases and J gave up 4 bases; unmatched junction bases: 9. CDR3 length equals 14 residues. The CDR3 DNA follows: TGTGCCAGCAGCCCCGACAGACAGGGTTACGAGCAGTACTTC. This encodes CASSPDRQGYEQYF.

This clonotype came up a few times. This rearrangement joins TRBV5-1 to TRBJ2-1; D ambiguous. Looked up from germline, CDR1 is SGHRS and CDR2 is YFSETQ. V was pared by 0 bases and J by 6 bases, with 7 bases between. The CDR3 runs 13 residues. CDR3 sequence: CASSLATFNEQFF. The CDR3 DNA reads as TGCGCCAGCAGCTTGGCCACTTTCAATGAGCAGTTCTTC.

The rearrangement uses TRBV24-1 and TRBJ2-2; TRBD1 agrees at 8 bases. Per germline, CDR1 KGHDR and CDR2 SFDVKD. With 9 bases clipped from V and 5 bases from J, the junction kept 4 bases outside the gene matches. The CDR3 extends over 13 amino acids. CDR3 in amino acids: CATRQGRTGELFF. DNA for the CDR3: TGTGCCACCCGACAGGGGAGAACCGGGGAGCTGTTTTTT.

The sample holds a few counts of this clonotype. The rearrangement uses TRBV29-1 and TRBJ1-4, with 9 positions matching TRBD1. The V segment lost 6 bases and the J segment 8 bases; nucleotides outside the gene matches: 10. This CDR3 has 14 residues. CDR1 SQVTM and CDR2 ANQGSEA come from the germline V gene. CDR3 amino acids: CSVSKQGAGEKLFF. In DNA, the CDR3 is TGCAGCGTCTCAAAACAGGGGGCCGGAGAAAAACTGTTTTTT.

This clonotype was found a few times. The V call is TRBV12-3 or TRBV12-4, the J call TRBJ2-7; D ambiguous. This CDR3 comprises 13 residues. Trimming pared 3 bases from V and 5 bases from J, leaving 11 bases between. CDR3 nucleotides: TGTGCCAGCAGTTTGCAGGCCCCGGACGAGCAGTACTTC. Translating it yields CASSLQAPDEQYF.

This clonotype was seen ten or more times. The DNA for the CDR3 is TGTGCCAGCAGCTCGATCTTGACTAGCGGGGACTTCTCCGAGCAGTACTTC. Translation: CASSSILTSGDFSEQYF. V and J are TRBV7-2 and TRBJ2-7; 11 positions match TRBD2. The junction had 14 bases not matched to a gene; V was cut back by 4 bases and J by 6 bases. The germline CDR1 and CDR2 sequences are SGHTA and FQGNSA. The CDR3 runs to 17 residues.

This clonotype appeared a few times. The chain couples TRBV4-2 to TRBJ2-2; 11 bases fit TRBD2. V dropped 0 bases and J dropped 7; count of bases not matched to a gene: 7. The CDR3 has 17 residues. The germline gives CDR1 LGHNA, CDR2 YNFKEQ. CDR3 region: CASSQDRLAGGYGELFF. DNA of the CDR3: TGTGCCAGCAGCCAAGATCGTCTAGCGGGAGGTTACGGGGAGCTGTTTTTT.

The gene calls are TRBV2 and TRBJ1-2; 7 bases agree with TRBD1. The J segment lost 4 bases and the V segment lost 2 bases, leaving 4 bases of the junction unmatched. This CDR3 region has 14 residues. From germline, CDR1 is SNHLY and CDR2 FYNNEI. CDR3 residues: CASSERGQSYGYTF. The CDR3 bases are TGTGCCAGCAGTGAACGGGGACAGAGCTATGGCTACACCTTC.

In DNA, the CDR3 is TGTGCCATCAGCCCTACTAGCGGGCCCTACAATGAGCAGTTCTTC. It encodes CAISPTSGPYNEQFF. V and J are TRBV10-3 and TRBJ2-1; 9 bases fit TRBD2. The CDR3 contains 15 residues. J lost 2 bases, V lost 6 bases, and 5 bases had no gene match. CDR1 and CDR2 from the germline V gene are ENHRY and SYGVKD.

J is TRBJ1-1 and V is TRBV27; D is uncertain. From germline, CDR1 is MNHEY and CDR2 SMNVEV (reference sequence). Between the trimmed V and J ends, which lost 6 bases and 3 bases, there was a span of 11 bases. The CDR3 is 13 residues long. CDR3 DNA: TGTGCCAGCAGAAGATACCGGGACACTGAAGCTTTCTTT. Its translation: CASRRYRDTEAFF.

This clonotype was counted only a few times. This chain joins TRBV15 and TRBJ2-3; TRBD2 matches at 7 bases. The J segment lost 1 base and the V segment lost 2 bases, leaving 9 bases of the junction unmatched. Germline values: CDR1 LNHNV, CDR2 YYDKDF (reference sequence). The CDR3 runs 17 residues. The CDR3 region is CATSRTNREARTDTQYF. DNA of the CDR3: TGTGCCACCAGCAGAACCAACCGGGAGGCTCGCACAGATACGCAGTATTTT.

In its sample, this clonotype was seen a few times. The chain uses TRBV12-3 or TRBV12-4 and TRBJ1-6, with TRBD1 matching over 11 bases. The trim removed 5 bases at V and 10 bases at J, leaving 7 bases unmatched. The CDR3 consists of 15 residues. The CDR3 loop reads CASSADRGRGSPLHF. The CDR3 DNA sequence: TGTGCCAGCAGTGCGGACAGGGGGCGCGGGTCACCCCTCCACTTT.

The chain combines TRBV12-3 or TRBV12-4 with TRBJ2-5; TRBD2 might be the D (5 bases). The V end was cut by 2 bases, the J end by 1 base, with 11 bases between. CDR3 length: 15 amino acids. For the CDR3, the DNA is TGTGCCAGCAGTTTAAACGGGAACATCCAAGAGACCCAGTACTTC. Amino acids: CASSLNGNIQETQYF.

The chain has TRBV24-1 and TRBJ2-3; TRBD2 agrees at 10 bases. V dropped 1 base and J dropped 2; count of bases not matched to a gene: 2. The CDR3 is 16 residues long. Germline V gene lookup returns CDR1 KGHDR and CDR2 SFDVKD. For the CDR3, the DNA is TGTGCCACCAGTGATTTCGGACTAGCGGTCACAGATACGCAGTATTTT. It specifies CATSDFGLAVTDTQYF.

This clonotype appeared a few times. V gene TRBV30 combines with J gene TRBJ2-5, with 8 nucleotides matching TRBD1. Per germline, CDR1 GTSNPN and CDR2 SVGIG (reference sequence). V lost 4 bases to trimming and J lost 5 bases; unmatched junction nucleotides: 3. The CDR3 is 12 residues long. The CDR3 DNA follows: TGTGCCTGGACAGGGGGCTGGGAGACCCAGTACTTC. It translates to CAWTGGWETQYF. The whole variable domain, filled in from reference TRBV30 and TRBJ2-5, reads SQTIHQWPATLVQPVGSPLSLECTVEGTSNPNLYWYRQAAGRGLQLLFYSVGIGQISSEVPQNLSASRPQDRQFILSSKKLLLSDSGFYLCAWTGGWETQYFGPGTRLLVL.

This clonotype was recorded a few times. The rearrangement uses TRBV7-2 and TRBJ1-5; 7 bases map to TRBD1. V lost 4 bases, J lost 4 bases, and 4 bases stayed unmatched. The CDR3 totals 14 residues. From germline, CDR1 is SGHTA and CDR2 FQGNSA. The CDR3 coding sequence is TGTGCCAGCAGCTGGGACAGCAATAATCAGCCCCAGCATTTT. This codes for CASSWDSNNQPQHF.

In this sample, this clonotype turned up many times. V is TRBV20-1 and J is TRBJ2-7, with 8 bases matching TRBD1. The CDR3 has 17 residues. Germline V lookup: CDR1 DFQATT, CDR2 SNEGSKA (reference sequence). Unmatched junction bases numbered 19, after V lost 6 bases and J lost 3 bases. The CDR3 nucleotides read TGCAGTGCCACTGCGTCGGATCAATGGACAGGGAACTACGAGCAGTACTTC. Amino acids: CSATASDQWTGNYEQYF.

This clonotype was observed a few times. In nucleotides, the CDR3 is TGTGCCAGGGAATTCACCGGGGAGCTGTTTTTT. This translates into CAREFTGELFF. The chain is built from TRBV6-4 and TRBJ2-2; D gene unclear. V shed 9 bases and J shed 4 bases, with 6 bases lying between them. This CDR3 has 11 residues. Per germline, CDR1 MRHNA and CDR2 SNTAGT.

This clonotype was picked up a small number of times. V and J are TRBV7-2 and TRBJ2-7; D call uncertain. The CDR3 spans 14 residues. V was cut by 1 base and J by 4 bases, with 11 bases left in between. Germline assignment: CDR1 SGHTA and CDR2 FQGNSA. The CDR3 nucleotides read TGTGCCAGCAGCTTAGGGGTCAGTCGGTACGAGCAGTACTTC. Protein product: CASSLGVSRYEQYF.

The chain combines TRBV2 with TRBJ2-1; D is perhaps TRBD2 (5 bases). The germline V gene encodes CDR1 SNHLY and CDR2 FYNNEI. The CDR3 sequence is 15 residues long. Trimming stripped 4 bases from V and 5 bases from J, with 15 bases between. CDR3 residues: CASSVGLGYHNEQFF. DNA for the CDR3: TGTGCCAGCAGTGTTGGACTGGGATACCACAATGAGCAGTTCTTC.

In DNA, the CDR3 is TGTGCCAGCAGCTTGGGACAGCCCGGCTATGGCTACACCTTC. Amino acids: CASSLGQPGYGYTF. The V call is TRBV5-6, the J call TRBJ1-2; weak D call: TRBD1 (5 bases). Germline assignment: CDR1 SGHDT and CDR2 YYEEEE. The V end was cut by 0 bases, the J end by 4 bases, with 10 bases between. The CDR3 is 14 amino acids.

V usage is TRBV20-1 and J usage is TRBJ1-5; 7 bases agree with TRBD1. From germline, CDR1 is DFQATT and CDR2 SNEGSKA (reference sequence). The ends lost 4 bases at V and 4 bases at J; junction bases unmatched: 10. The CDR3 runs 15 residues. The CDR3: CSAKGATGLNQPQHF. CDR3 bases: TGCAGTGCTAAGGGGGCGACAGGGCTAAATCAGCCCCAGCATTTT.